One T cell receptor (beta chain) is described in this entry. The target of this receptor is not known. Base qualities are not provided; no much larger clone lies one nucleotide away. The sample is drawn from a study of blood T cell repertoires in COVID-19 (dated by TCRdb to 2020 to 2022). For the wider study: Samples from collaborators originated in the United States, Italy and Spain and spanned both the acute and convalescent phases of COVID-19. The repertoires were released in a freely available public database intended as a resource for research on the immune response to SARS-CoV-2. Deeply sampled blood TCRbeta repertoires from subjects exposed to, actively infected with, or recovered from COVID-19 were included in the dataset. Sample metadata almost always included a de-identified subject ID, COVID-19 status, age in years and sex. Where HLA class I and class II types were available, the types were taken from metadata supplied by the sample provider, not from assay-based typing. The prospective study material was composed of cDNA or gDNA derived from T cells, B-cell-depleted T cells, or PBMCs. Samples were obtained from the ongoing ImmuneRACE study (first 160 participants) and from over 1,000 subjects provided by 6 global collaborators.

Here is what the overall study found, with its caveats: How much clinical and demographic metadata was included differed by source and by participant, and the metadata was provided uncurated.

TCRbeta CDR3 regions were amplified from genomic DNA using the immunoSEQ Assay, a bias-controlled multiplex PCR. Regarding the original processing steps: The number of nucleated cells in each sample was estimated by amplification of reference gene primers within the assay. Sequence reads were collapsed and filtered to measure the absolute abundance of every unique TCRbeta CDR3 rearrangement. Productive Simpson clonality was computed per sample as the square root of Simpson's diversity index over productive rearrangements. Imported from immuneACCESS, the table was reduced by TCRdb to in-frame sequences with V and J called. These copies leave out some clones; in studies compared against another copy, an unresolved V gene accounts for under half, and the cause of the remainder is not known. V, J and clone size reflect that table, while D and trimming were determined from the DNA. The sample table records more than 130,000 clones; about 83% of these occur just once. The top ten clonotypes cover 4.3% of the sample.

Collaborating institutions collected whole blood in K2EDTA tubes following their own protocols. For TCRbeta analysis, collaborators shipped samples in one of three forms: frozen whole blood, isolated PBMCs, or DNA extracted from either of those sample types. CDR1 and CDR2 were assigned from the germline V gene as MNHEY and SVGAGI. The CDR3 measures 15 amino acids from cysteine to phenylalanine. Just CDR3 DNA is preserved here, 45 bases in frame from base 1. V and J are trimmed by 0 bases and 4 bases, and the gene matches miss 5 bases of the junction. The rearrangement joined TRBV6-5 to TRBJ1-1, and TRBD1 matches 7 of the central bases. The clonotype comes from a woman aged 40 to 55 with acute or convalescent COVID-19. Sequencing was performed on peripheral blood. The CDR3 in this case is CASSYSFSGGTEAFF. The DNA reads TGTGCCAGCAGTTACTCCTTCTCAGGGGGCACTGAAGCTTTCTTT.